This T cell receptor beta chain is from a study of T cells in localized non-small cell lung cancer. A remark on this clone: The antigen is not known.

Points from the study as a whole: Sequencing involved a lone tumor region, leaving heterogeneity possible. Uninvolved adjacent lung had the highest recorded T cell clonality, with tumor below it.

J lost 1 base, V lost 5 bases, and 1 base had no gene match. Germline V gene lookup returns CDR1 SGHVS and CDR2 FQNEAQ. There are 14 residues in the CDR3. Some clones are missing from TCRdb's copy, which holds only in-frame ones; the method was immunoSEQ multiplex PCR. In the table there are around 41,000 clones, 83% of which are singletons. The source was PBMCs, collected before any cancer treatment. The TCR originated in a man aged 40-75 years with stage II lung adenocarcinoma. This chain uses TRBV7-8 with TRBJ1-3; 8 nucleotides line up with TRBD1. CDR3 DNA sequence: TGTGCCAGCAGCCGACAGGGGTCTGGAAACACCATATATTTT. It translates to CASSRQGSGNTIYF.